These T cell receptor beta chains were read from a single sample in a study of blood T cell repertoires in COVID-19. This table comes from immunoSEQ multiplex PCR, and its TCRdb copy is limited to in-frame clones, with some not included. Of 200,000 to 250,000 clones listed, around 82% were seen once; the top ten hold about 12%. The sample taken for sequencing was peripheral blood. Receptors originate from a woman aged 40 to 50 with acute or convalescent COVID-19. The CDR3 runs from the conserved cysteine through the conserved F or W. D genes are given only for firm matches. Part of the rows lack a size; the others show once, few, many or a class for expanded clones.

.	TRBV19	.	TRBJ2-7	TGTGCCAGTAGTGTCACCCGGGACTACGAGCAGTACTTC	CASSVTRDYEQYF
.	TRBV29-1	.	TRBJ2-7	TGCAGCGTTGAAGATCGAGAAAAATACGAGCAGTACTTC	CSVEDREKYEQYF
.	TRBV30	.	TRBJ2-7	TGTGCCTGGAGTGACGGGGTTTCTGGATACGAGCAGTACTTC	CAWSDGVSGYEQYF
.	TRBV11-2	once	TRBJ2-5	TGTGCCAGCAGCCCCCTAGGGGAGGTCCAAGAGACCCAGTACTTC	CASSPLGEVQETQYF
TRBD1	TRBV9	.	TRBJ1-1	TGTGCCAGCAGCGTAGAACAGGGGTCCACTGAAGCTTTCTTT	CASSVEQGSTEAFF
TRBD2	TRBV20-1	.	TRBJ2-1	TGCAGTGCTAGTCCGGGACTAGCGGGTGGATCCAAAAGGGCAGGGCAGTTCTTC	CSASPGLAGGSKRAGQFF
.	TRBV6-2/TRBV6-3	.	TRBJ2-7	TGTGCCAGCAGTTACTCGGAGCAGGGATACGAGCAGTACTTC	CASSYSEQGYEQYF
.	TRBV7-9	.	TRBJ2-7	TGTGCCAGCAGCTTAGGGTTGGGGCACTACGAGCAGTACTTC	CASSLGLGHYEQYF
TRBD1	TRBV18	.	TRBJ2-1	TGTGCCAGCTCACCGCAAAGGACAGGAACGGATGAGCAGTTCTTC	CASSPQRTGTDEQFF
.	TRBV5-5	.	TRBJ2-2	TGTGCCAGCAGCTTGCTCGGGTTATCCGGGGAGCTGTTTTTT	CASSLLGLSGELFF
.	TRBV4-2	.	TRBJ2-7	TGTGCCAGCAGCCGCTACCACAGGGATTGGGAGCAGTACTTC	CASSRYHRDWEQYF
TRBD2	TRBV6-4	.	TRBJ2-1	TGTGCCAGCAGTGACTCCGGACTAGCTCAGAGCTCCTACAATGAGCAGTTCTTC	CASSDSGLAQSSYNEQFF
.	TRBV2	once	TRBJ2-4	TGTGCCAGCAGTGAAGGGGCCTACCGAACCAAAAACATTCAGTACTTC	CASSEGAYRTKNIQYF
TRBD2	TRBV27	.	TRBJ2-3	TGTGCCAGCAACTCGCGGGGGGCCACAGATACGCAGTATTTT	CASNSRGATDTQYF
.	TRBV5-1	.	TRBJ2-5	TGCGCCAGCAGGCAGCGGGACCAAGAGACCCAGTACTTC	CASRQRDQETQYF
.	TRBV9	.	TRBJ1-1	TGTGCCAGCAGCGTAGCTCCAGGGTCGAACACTGAAGCTTTCTTT	CASSVAPGSNTEAFF
TRBD2	TRBV2	.	TRBJ2-5	TGTGCCAGCAGCCCAAGGGACTATTCCCAGTACTTC	CASSPRDYSQYF
TRBD1	TRBV11-3	.	TRBJ2-2	TGTGCCAGCAGCCCGAGTGGGACAGGGACCACCGGGGAGCTGTTTTTT	CASSPSGTGTTGELFF
TRBD1	TRBV11-2	.	TRBJ1-2	TGTGCCAGCAGCTTGTTAACAGGGGGCCGTGGCTACACCTTC	CASSLLTGGRGYTF
.	TRBV18	.	TRBJ2-4	TGTGCCAGCTCACCATCTGGAACTAGAGGATCAGACATTCAGTACTTC	CASSPSGTRGSDIQYF
.	TRBV12-5	.	TRBJ1-2	TGTGCTAGTGGTTCAGCGGCAGGGGTTGGCTACACCTTC	CASGSAAGVGYTF
TRBD1	TRBV7-8	.	TRBJ1-2	TGTGCCAGCAGCCGAGCCGGGTGGGACAGCGCTGGCTATGGCTACACCTTC	CASSRAGWDSAGYGYTF